This T cell receptor (beta chain) originates from a study of OX40 agonist ivuxolimab in advanced cancers. Study information: Anti-PD-1, anti-PD-L1 or anti-CTLA-4 therapy given earlier was allowed, and about 38% had some. Study-level results: At doses 0.1 to 3.0 mg/kg, CD4+ and CD8+ clones expanded. The 0.1-3.0 mg/kg partial responders had among the lowest clonal expansion.

Autoimmune disease history or systemic immunosuppression meant exclusion. This CDR3 has 13 residues. From germline, CDR1 is SGHRS and CDR2 YFSETQ. Trimming removed 0 bases at V and 1 base at J, with 5 bases between. In regard to this clone: Its antigen is currently unknown.

Measured with immunoSEQ multiplex PCR; TCRdb has only the in-frame clones, and not every one. The sample yields roughly 29,000 clones, 84% seen once. The chain combines TRBV5-1 with TRBJ2-7, with D hard to call. This clonotype was sampled from an adult with an advanced solid tumor such as melanoma, head and neck, liver or kidney cancer. The sample consisted of CD4+ or CD8+ T cells sorted from blood, taken in a trial of the OX40 agonist ivuxolimab. CDR3 coding DNA: TGCGCCAGCAGCTTGGCCAAGTCCTACGAGCAGTACTTC. The encoded protein is CASSLAKSYEQYF.